This TCR beta chain is from a study of molecular identifiers for immune sequencing clone quantification. Findings and caveats of the study: Clones exceeding 20 RNA copies carried over 97% of effector molecules but under 1% of naive-cell molecules.

TCRdb fed the PCR reads into MiXCR, producing one record per CDR3 protein. The table lists approximately 54,000 distinct CDR3 sequences, approximately 25% of them singletons, with about 1.9% in the top ten. Trimming removed 5 bases at V and 5 bases at J, with 12 bases between. Germline V lookup: CDR1 MNHEY, CDR2 SVGAGI. The CDR3 loop spans 13 amino acids. Points on this clonotype: The target antigen is unknown.

The receptor comes from a human donor in good health. Some libraries in this study had Jurkat cell RNA spiked in. The source material was naive CD8+ T cells from blood, with Jurkat cell RNA spiked in. Subset meaning: FACS-sorted CD8+CD4-CCR7+CD45RA+ naive T cells. This sequence joins TRBV6-5 and TRBJ2-5, with D maybe TRBD2 (6 bases). The DNA for the CDR3 is TGTGCCAGCAGTCCTGAAGCGGGTGAGACCCAGTACTTC. Residues: CASSPEAGETQYF.